This T cell receptor (beta chain) appears in the sequencing data of a study of neoadjuvant anti-PD-1 for oral cavity cancer (dated by TCRdb to about 2021). Background on the whole study: Patients mostly received three to four biweekly doses of nivolumab at 3 mg/kg before curative-intent surgical resection. For patients who did not progress, a fourth nivolumab dose was given around day 43, followed by definitive surgical resection on days 50-56. Under RECIST 1.1, a patient counted as a responder if showing complete response, partial response or stable disease, and as a non-responder if showing progression. The parent correlative cohort had 12 to 13 patients and a response rate of roughly 31%. Broad study findings and their caveats: Only three patients per response group were included in the TCR analyses, and the authors called for validation in larger cohorts. Larger post-treatment sizes of preexisting intratumoral clones correlated with greater tumor shrinkage, suggesting expansion of preexisting clones contributed to response. Higher pretreatment blood TCRbeta clonality and lower post-treatment tumor TCRbeta clonality were correlated with higher pretreatment blood Treg/Th17 ratios.

V is cut by 2 bases and J by 4 bases, and the space between the germline ends is 15 bases. The germline V gene encodes CDR1 SGHRS and CDR2 YFSETQ. The CDR3 runs 16 residues from the cysteine to the phenylalanine. The retained sequence is limited to the CDR3, 48 bases, with the frame set at the first base. Comments on this clone: It lacks a known antigen. Base qualities are not provided; no much larger clone lies one nucleotide away.

For survey sequencing, tumor libraries mostly used 4.5 to 6 ug of input genomic DNA, with two replicates for each sample. TCRbeta libraries were prepared with the immunoSEQ hsTCRbeta kit according to the manufacturer's instructions. The finished libraries were brought together in one pool at 3 to 3.5 nM, which was then read using an Illumina NovaSeq 6000 S4 flow cell. The source study handled its data this way. The immunoSEQ Analyzer handled quality control and preprocessing of the raw data. The analysis was restricted to productive rearrangements, with each unique CDR3 amino acid sequence defining a clonotype. Using the R package tcR, the researchers computed the Gini-Simpson index as their estimate of repertoire clonality. Student's t test was used to compare Gini indices, and Pearson correlation was used to assess associations with tumor size change. TCRdb provides this immuneACCESS table in a form limited to in-frame rearrangements. Some clones are lacking; in checked studies, under half of them reflect an unresolved V gene, and why the rest are absent is not known. V and J calls and clone size come straight from that table; D and trimming were deduced from the DNA. The sample table holds 7,000 to 8,500 clones, of which around 52% were seen once. The top ten hold more than 6% of the sample.

Per the publication, the time point label means: before neoadjuvant nivolumab. Patients were newly diagnosed with stage II-IVA oral cavity squamous cell carcinoma and had received no prior systemic or radiation treatment. Everyone in the cohort had locally advanced, HPV-negative oral cavity squamous cell carcinoma. Samples were obtained from a longitudinal correlative study of a single-arm phase II trial of neoadjuvant nivolumab in oral cavity squamous cell carcinoma. Genomic DNA-based TCRbeta sequencing was performed on subject-matched pre- and post-treatment PBMCs and tumors from three responders and three non-responders. For tumor tissue, genomic DNA extraction relied on the Maxwell RSC DNA from Tissue kit.

This material consisted of tumor tissue, taken before nivolumab (anti-PD-1) treatment. The V and J segments used are TRBV5-1 and TRBJ2-2; 5 matching bases give a weak D call of TRBD1. This receptor was identified in a person aged 40-85 years with oral cavity squamous cell carcinoma. CDR3 region: CASSLSGKLSTGELFF. The DNA is TGCGCCAGCAGCTTATCAGGGAAGTTATCCACCGGGGAGCTGTTTTTT.